The clone carrying this T cell receptor (beta chain) was seen just once. The antigen is unknown. These data come from a study of cytomegalovirus exposure and HLA in healthy donors. Study-level findings and limits: The study found most TCR sequences rare, yet found some public TCRs in many donors.

Profiling relied on immunoSEQ multiplex PCR, and the TCRdb table lists in-frame clones only, not all of them. In the table there are tens of thousands of clones, roughly 93% of which are singletons. The CDR3 is 20 amino acids. Trimming took off 0 bases at V and 4 bases at J, with 26 bases between the two ends. Germline CDR1 is LNHNV and CDR2 is YYDKDF (reference sequence). This chain joins TRBV15 and TRBJ2-3; D is perhaps TRBD2 (5 bases). The sample taken for sequencing was PBMCs. This clonotype was sampled from a man aged 25-40 years in good health and CMV-seronegative. DNA for the CDR3: TGTGCCACCAGCAGAGATCTCCCCGCTATAGCGCGGAGACCCCCAGATACGCAGTATTTT. This sequence encodes CATSRDLPAIARRPPDTQYF.